These 22 T cell receptor beta chains originate from one sample sequenced in a study of cytomegalovirus exposure and HLA in healthy donors. PCR involved 60 Vbeta and 13 Jbeta primers. Clones were sequenced by immunoSEQ multiplex PCR, and TCRdb holds only the in-frame ones, with some missing. The data contain some 190,000 clones, more than 75% of them seen just once; the ten biggest clones take up roughly 13%. The sequenced sample consisted of PBMCs. The origin of the receptors is a woman aged 25 to 45 in good health and CMV-seropositive.

This rearrangement joins TRBV30 to TRBJ1-2; TRBD1 might be the D (5 bases). The CDR3 has 12 amino acids. Per germline, CDR1 GTSNPN and CDR2 SVGIG (reference sequence). V was pared by 2 bases and J by 4 bases, with 8 bases between. The CDR3: CAWSRRGYGYTF. CDR3 in DNA: TGTGCCTGGAGTAGGAGGGGCTATGGCTACACCTTC.

This clone has just a few counts. The V call is TRBV4-2, the J call TRBJ2-7; D is possibly TRBD2 (6 bases). V lost 0 bases to trimming and J lost 0 bases, with 15 bases between them. Germline assignment: CDR1 LGHNA and CDR2 YNFKEQ. This CDR3 comprises 17 residues. As DNA, the CDR3 is TGTGCCAGCAGCCAAGAGAGTTTACGGGGGTCCTCCTACGAGCAGTACTTC. Translating it yields CASSQESLRGSSYEQYF.

This chain joins TRBV18 and TRBJ2-7, with D hard to call. Trimming stripped 6 bases from V and 3 bases from J, with 12 bases between. Germline V lookup: CDR1 KGHSH, CDR2 LQKENI. The CDR3 sequence is 13 residues long. In DNA form, the CDR3 reads TGTGCCAGCTCTACAAGTTGGTTCTACGAGCAGTACTTC. Its protein product is CASSTSWFYEQYF.

The chain combines TRBV5-1 with TRBJ2-3; 9 bases align to TRBD1. The CDR3 has 18 residues. Germline V gene lookup returns CDR1 SGHRS and CDR2 YFSETQ. Trimming removed 3 bases from V and 3 bases from J; junction bases left unmatched: 14. The DNA for the CDR3 is TGCGCCAGCAGCTCCCCGGGACAGGGAATAAGCGTGACAGATACGCAGTATTTT. It yields the protein CASSSPGQGISVTDTQYF.

V gene TRBV7-2 combines with J gene TRBJ1-5, with D perhaps matching TRBD1 (6 bases). The germline V gene has CDR1 SGHTA and CDR2 FQGNSA. The CDR3 contains 15 residues. Trimming took off 3 bases at V and 3 bases at J, with 12 bases between the two ends. The CDR3 reads CASSLLQGYNQPQHF. CDR3 sequence (DNA): TGTGCCAGCAGCTTGTTACAGGGCTACAATCAGCCCCAGCATTTT.

The gene calls are TRBV27 and TRBJ2-2; the D gene is possibly TRBD2 (6 bases). Germline assignment: CDR1 MNHEY and CDR2 SMNVEV (reference sequence). CDR3 size: 14 residues. Between the trimmed V and J ends, which lost 2 bases and 7 bases, there was a span of 11 bases. Here the CDR3 DNA reads TGTGCCAGCAGTTTAGCGGGATTCGGCGGGGAGCTGTTTTTT. Its translation: CASSLAGFGGELFF.

The chain joins TRBV6-1 to TRBJ2-7, with D possibly being TRBD1 (6 bases). The CDR3 has 15 amino acids. V lost 2 bases and J lost 3, with 14 bases in between. Germline lookup yields CDR1 MNHNS and CDR2 SASEGT. The CDR3 DNA sequence: TGTGCCAGCAGTGAACTCTCAGGGGCATACTACGAGCAGTACTTC. Amino acids: CASSELSGAYYEQYF.

The chain uses TRBV2 and TRBJ2-7; 7 bases map to TRBD2. With 2 bases clipped from V and 0 bases from J, the junction kept 4 bases outside the gene matches. This CDR3 has 15 amino acids. Per the germline V gene, CDR1 is SNHLY and CDR2 is FYNNEI. CDR3 DNA: TGTGCCAGCAGTGAATGGGCTAGCGGCTCCTACGAGCAGTACTTC. It yields the protein CASSEWASGSYEQYF. Full variable domain (missing parts from reference TRBV2 and TRBJ2-7): EPEVTQTPSHQVTQMGQEVILRCVPISNHLYFYWYRQILGQKVEFLVSFYNNEISEKSEIFDDQFSVERPDGSNFTLKIRSTKLEDSAMYFCASSEWASGSYEQYFGPGTRLTVT.

This rearrangement joins TRBV4-2 to TRBJ2-3, with TRBD2 matching over 8 bases. CDR3 length: 19 amino acids. J was trimmed by 0 bases and V by 0 bases; bases with no gene match: 11. Germline V gives CDR1 LGHNA, CDR2 YNFKEQ. The CDR3 region is CASSQDQGQRGISTDTQYF. The CDR3 coding sequence is TGTGCCAGCAGCCAAGATCAAGGTCAGCGGGGGATAAGCACAGATACGCAGTATTTT.

This clone was found once. The J gene is TRBJ2-1, the V gene TRBV2; 10 positions match TRBD2. This CDR3 contains 15 residues. The germline CDR1 and CDR2 sequences are SNHLY and FYNNEI. V gave up 8 bases and J gave up 1 base; unmatched junction bases: 5. The CDR3 region is CASVPGLASYNEQFF. CDR3 bases: TGTGCCAGCGTACCGGGACTAGCGTCCTACAATGAGCAGTTCTTC.

The chain has TRBV5-6 and TRBJ1-1; no definite D call. The CDR3 extends over 14 amino acids. The germline V gene has CDR1 SGHDT and CDR2 YYEEEE. Trimming removed 0 bases at V and 1 base at J, with 7 bases between. In DNA form, the CDR3 reads TGTGCCAGCAGCTTGGGAGGCAAGAACACTGAAGCTTTCTTT. It specifies CASSLGGKNTEAFF.

This chain uses TRBV9 with TRBJ2-7, with 10 bases identical to TRBD2. This CDR3 is built from 15 residues. The V gene end was trimmed by 0 bases and the J gene end by 2 bases; junction bases not matched to a gene: 2. Germline CDR1 is SGDLS and CDR2 is YYNGEE. The CDR3 reads CASSVGAGGPYEQYF. The CDR3 DNA is TGTGCCAGCAGCGTAGGAGCGGGAGGGCCCTACGAGCAGTACTTC.

This chain joins TRBV2 and TRBJ2-1, with 8 bases matching TRBD2. CDR3 length: 15 amino acids. From germline, CDR1 is SNHLY and CDR2 FYNNEI. With V trimmed by 1 base and J by 4 bases, 3 bases remained unmatched. This chain's CDR3 is CASSEDSGKYNEQFF. CDR3 nucleotide sequence: TGTGCCAGCAGTGAAGATAGCGGGAAGTACAATGAGCAGTTCTTC.

The table lists this clone with a count of one. The chain employs TRBV19 and TRBJ1-6; perhaps TRBD1 as D (5 bases). Germline V CDR1 and CDR2: LNHDA, SQIVND (reference sequence). The CDR3 contains 14 residues. V gave up 7 bases and J gave up 7 bases, with 14 bases separating them. The CDR3 here is CASMVGGENSPLHF. The CDR3 DNA reads as TGTGCCAGTATGGTTGGAGGGGAAAATTCACCCCTCCACTTT.

This rearrangement joins TRBV6-6 to TRBJ1-2; 8 bases line up with TRBD1. Germline CDR1 reads MNHNY; CDR2 reads SVGAGI (reference sequence). The length of the CDR3 is 15 residues. With 4 bases clipped from V and 4 bases from J, the junction kept 8 bases outside the gene matches. Here the CDR3 reads CASSSRTGPFYGYTF. The CDR3 DNA reads TGTGCCAGCAGTTCTCGGACAGGGCCCTTCTATGGCTACACCTTC.

The chain joins TRBV7-2 to TRBJ1-5, with 9 bases aligning to TRBD1. The length of the CDR3 is 15 residues. CDR1 and CDR2 from the germline V gene are SGHTA and FQGNSA. J was trimmed by 9 bases and V by 4 bases; bases with no gene match: 10. CDR3 nucleotides: TGTGCCAGCAGCTCGCTCGGACAGGGGCGAGGGCCCCAGCATTTT. It encodes CASSSLGQGRGPQHF.

The chain combines TRBV27 with TRBJ2-1; D not resolved. V was pared by 3 bases and J by 9 bases, with 21 bases between. CDR1 is MNHEY, CDR2 SMNVEV, per germline (reference sequence). This CDR3 region has 16 residues. The CDR3 DNA reads as TGTGCCAGCAGTTTTTTCCCTCCGAGGAAAAACGCTGAGCAGTTCTTC. Its protein is CASSFFPPRKNAEQFF.

This chain joins TRBV15 and TRBJ1-2; TRBD1 aligns across 9 bases. The length of the CDR3 is 14 residues. Unmatched junction bases numbered 8, after V lost 5 bases and J lost 7 bases. CDR1 and CDR2 (germline): LNHNV, YYDKDF (reference sequence). The CDR3 DNA is TGTGCCACCAGCGCCGGGGACAGGGCAGTTGGCTACACCTTC. This sequence encodes CATSAGDRAVGYTF.

This clone was found once. The V and J genes are TRBV11-2 and TRBJ2-1; 9 bases fit TRBD2. After removal of 3 bases from V and 4 bases from J, the junction contained 7 bases not matched to a gene. CDR1 and CDR2 from the germline V gene are SGHAT and FQNNGV. The CDR3 covers 16 residues. The CDR3 nucleotides are TGTGCCAGCAGCTTGGCGGGAGGGCCCCCTTACAATGAGCAGTTCTTC. It is translated as CASSLAGGPPYNEQFF.

The chain couples TRBV6-5 to TRBJ2-6; TRBD2 might be the D (6 bases). Germline values: CDR1 MNHEY, CDR2 SVGAGI. This CDR3 has 15 residues. The V end lost 4 bases, the J end lost 2 bases, and 9 bases lay between the germline ends. CDR3 amino acids: CASSSGRTGANVLTF. For the CDR3, the DNA is TGTGCCAGCAGTTCCGGGAGAACTGGGGCCAACGTCCTGACTTTC.

This chain joins TRBV5-1 and TRBJ1-2; a possible D gene is TRBD1 (5 bases). Germline values: CDR1 SGHRS, CDR2 YFSETQ. This CDR3 contains 14 residues. Trimming pared 0 bases from V and 10 bases from J, leaving 16 bases between. CDR3 sequence: CASSLDGQGDVYTF. The CDR3 region has the DNA TGCGCCAGCAGCTTGGATGGGCAGGGTGATGTCTACACCTTC.

CDR3 DNA: TGTGCCAGCAGCTTCCCCTCCTCGGGGGGGCCGGGAGAGACCCAGTACTTC. It specifies CASSFPSSGGPGETQYF. The gene calls are TRBV11-2 and TRBJ2-5; TRBD2 matches at 8 bases. Germline CDR1 SGHAT, CDR2 FQNNGV. The CDR3 loop spans 17 amino acids. J lost 4 bases, V lost 3 bases, and 13 bases had no gene match.